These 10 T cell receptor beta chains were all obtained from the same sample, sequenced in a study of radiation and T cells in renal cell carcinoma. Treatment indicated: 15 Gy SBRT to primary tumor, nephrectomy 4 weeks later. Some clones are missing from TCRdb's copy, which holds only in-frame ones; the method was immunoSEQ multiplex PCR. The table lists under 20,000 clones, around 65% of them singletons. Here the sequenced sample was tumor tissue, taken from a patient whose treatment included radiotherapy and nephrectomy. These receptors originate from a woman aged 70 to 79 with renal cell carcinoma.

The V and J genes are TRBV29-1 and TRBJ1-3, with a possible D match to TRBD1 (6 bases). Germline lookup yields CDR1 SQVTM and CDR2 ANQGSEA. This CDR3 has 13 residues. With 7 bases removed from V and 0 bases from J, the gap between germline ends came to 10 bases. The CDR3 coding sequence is TGCAGCGCACTCAGGGGCTCTGGAAACACCATATATTTT. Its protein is CSALRGSGNTIYF.

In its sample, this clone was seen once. CDR3 DNA: TGTGCCAGCAGCTGGCGGGGGGGCGGGGAGACCCAGTACTTC. Its protein product is CASSWRGGGETQYF. This chain connects TRBV6-6 to TRBJ2-5, with 9 bases matching TRBD2. CDR3 length: 14 residues. The V segment lost 6 bases and the J segment 5 bases; nucleotides outside the gene matches: 7. Germline CDR1 reads MNHNY; CDR2 reads SVGAGI (reference sequence).

The CDR3 loop is CASSGFPGQPNTEAFF. The CDR3 DNA reads as TGTGCCAGCAGTGGGTTTCCGGGACAGCCGAACACTGAAGCTTTCTTT. The gene calls are TRBV6-1 and TRBJ1-1; 7 positions agree with TRBD1. The CDR3 is 16 amino acids. J lost 1 base, V lost 4 bases, and 9 bases had no gene match. Germline V gene data show CDR1 as MNHNS and CDR2 as SASEGT.

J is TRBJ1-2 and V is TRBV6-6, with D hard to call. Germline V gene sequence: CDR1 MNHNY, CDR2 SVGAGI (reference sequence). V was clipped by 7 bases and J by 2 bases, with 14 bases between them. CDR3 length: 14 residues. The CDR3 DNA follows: TGTGCCAGCACCTCAACCCTAATAAACTATGGCTACACCTTC. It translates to CASTSTLINYGYTF.

CDR3 region: CASSYSKYNEQFF. As DNA, the CDR3 is TGTGCCAGCAGTTACTCGAAATACAATGAGCAGTTCTTC. This chain links TRBV6-5 with TRBJ2-1; unclear D gene. V shed 0 bases and J shed 4 bases, with 4 bases lying between them. CDR3 length: 13 residues. Germline-derived CDR1 and CDR2 are MNHEY and SVGAGI.

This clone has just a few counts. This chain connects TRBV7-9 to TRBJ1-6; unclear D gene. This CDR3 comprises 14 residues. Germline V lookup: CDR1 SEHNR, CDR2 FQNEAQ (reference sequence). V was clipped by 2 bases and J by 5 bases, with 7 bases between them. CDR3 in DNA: TGTGCCAGCAGCTTAAGTAGGGATAATTCACCCCTCCACTTT. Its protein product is CASSLSRDNSPLHF.

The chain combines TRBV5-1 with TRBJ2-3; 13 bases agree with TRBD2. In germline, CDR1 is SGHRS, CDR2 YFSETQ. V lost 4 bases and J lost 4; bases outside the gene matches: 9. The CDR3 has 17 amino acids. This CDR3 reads CASSPQLAGGTADTQYF. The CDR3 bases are TGCGCCAGCAGCCCCCAACTAGCGGGAGGGACGGCAGATACGCAGTATTTT.

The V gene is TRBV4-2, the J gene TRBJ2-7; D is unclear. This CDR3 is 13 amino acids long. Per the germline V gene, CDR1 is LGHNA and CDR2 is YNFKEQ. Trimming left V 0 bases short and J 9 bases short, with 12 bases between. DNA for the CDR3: TGTGCCAGCAGCCAAGATATCGATCGAGGGCAGTACTTC. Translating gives CASSQDIDRGQYF.

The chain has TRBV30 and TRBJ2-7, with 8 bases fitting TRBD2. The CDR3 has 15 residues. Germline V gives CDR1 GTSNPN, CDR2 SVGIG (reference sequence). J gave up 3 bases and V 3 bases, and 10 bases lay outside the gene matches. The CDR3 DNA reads TGTGCCTGGAGGCCGCCGAGCGGGAGTTTCTACGAGCAGTACTTC. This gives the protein CAWRPPSGSFYEQYF.

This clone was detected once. As DNA, the CDR3 is TGCGCCAGCAGCTTGGGTGGGCAGAATAATGAAAAACTGTTTTTT. This encodes CASSLGGQNNEKLFF. This rearrangement joins TRBV5-1 to TRBJ1-4; no definite D call. Germline CDR1 is SGHRS and CDR2 is YFSETQ. This CDR3 is built from 15 residues. With 0 bases removed from V and 4 bases from J, the gap between germline ends came to 10 bases.